This TCR beta chain was found in a study of T-cell memory formation after mild COVID-19. Across the whole study: TCR clustering was largely donor specific.

CDR3 length: 15 residues. Germline V gene sequence: CDR1 MNHNS, CDR2 SASEGT. V trimming: 3 bases; J trimming: 4 bases; junction bases outside the gene matches: 5. Findings and limits, study-wide: Prior to infection, memory already included some responding clones, suggesting cross-reactive memory joined.

Each CDR3 protein gets one entry after TCRdb re-called the 5' RACE reads with MiXCR. Of 250,000 to 300,000 distinct CDR3 sequences in the sample, 15% to 20% were seen once. There are a few counts of this clonotype. What it binds is not known. This TCR derives from a man aged 18-30 years who had mild COVID-19 (a few samples of this study predate the infection). Cell type and time point are not known. Sequencing was carried out using PBMCs or a T cell subset sorted from them (not recorded which). This chain joins TRBV6-1 and TRBJ2-1; 8 bases agree with TRBD2. Written as DNA, the CDR3 is TGTGCCAGCAGTGATTTAGCGGGGAGGTACAATGAGCAGTTCTTC. Protein: CASSDLAGRYNEQFF.